A single sample is the source of the 21 T cell receptor beta chains below, sequenced in a study of shared clonotypes between healthy human individuals. Produced via immunoSEQ multiplex PCR; TCRdb's table is partial and in-frame only. This table has about 490,000 clones, 65% to 80% appearing once. Input material: PBMCs. Receptors were obtained from a woman aged 40 to 49 in good health. Some clones in this sample may be carry-over from other donors' samples.

This clone was recorded only once. The chain recombines TRBV29-1 with TRBJ2-7; 8 positions agree with TRBD1. The J segment lost 6 bases and the V segment lost 7 bases, leaving 5 bases of the junction unmatched. Germline assignment: CDR1 SQVTM and CDR2 ANQGSEA. The CDR3 consists of 11 residues. The CDR3 protein is CSADRGGEQYF. CDR3 in DNA: TGCAGCGCTGACAGGGGAGGCGAGCAGTACTTC.

The rearrangement joins TRBV9 to TRBJ2-2; D uncertain. Trimming left V 0 bases short and J 8 bases short, with 11 bases between. The CDR3 is 14 amino acids. Germline V gene lookup returns CDR1 SGDLS and CDR2 YYNGEE. Written as DNA, the CDR3 is TGTGCCAGCAGCGTAGTGGACCCCCTGGGGGAGCTGTTTTTT. Amino acid sequence: CASSVVDPLGELFF.

To note about this clone: Other DNA sequences in the same sample also yield this CDR3. J is TRBJ2-7 and V is TRBV30, with 9 positions matching TRBD1. The CDR3 extends over 14 amino acids. V shed 0 bases and J 3 bases; nucleotides not matched to a gene: 3. CDR1 and CDR2 (germline): GTSNPN, SVGIG (reference sequence). CDR3 coding DNA: TGTGCCTGGAGTGTGGGGACAGGGATCTACGAGCAGTACTTC. This gives the protein CAWSVGTGIYEQYF.

The V call is TRBV7-9, the J call TRBJ2-2, with 7 bases that match TRBD2. The CDR3 consists of 15 residues. Germline V CDR1 and CDR2: SEHNR, FQNEAQ (reference sequence). With 2 bases clipped from V and 9 bases from J, the junction kept 9 bases outside the gene matches. The CDR3 here is CASSLLGGRERELFF. CDR3 bases: TGTGCCAGCAGCTTATTGGGCGGGAGAGAAAGGGAGCTGTTTTTT.

The chain employs TRBV9 and TRBJ2-7, with D possibly matching TRBD2 (6 bases). The CDR3 consists of 18 residues. In germline, CDR1 is SGDLS, CDR2 YYNGEE. V was clipped by 3 bases and J by 0 bases, with 22 bases between them. CDR3 region: CASSATEKGLLISYEQYF. The CDR3 nucleotides read TGTGCCAGCAGCGCGACAGAAAAGGGACTCCTGATCTCCTACGAGCAGTACTTC. Together with reference TRBV9 and TRBJ2-7, the CDR3 gives the full variable domain: DSGVTQTPKHLITATGQRVTLRCSPRSGDLSVYWYQQSLDQGLQFLIQYYNGEERAKGNILERFSAQQFPDLHSELNLSSLELGDSALYFCASSATEKGLLISYEQYFGPGTRLTVT.

This sequence joins TRBV4-3 and TRBJ2-1; TRBD2 matches 11 bases. V was clipped by 1 base and J by 4 bases; unmatched bases: 6. This CDR3 spans 17 amino acids. Germline CDR1 LGHNA, CDR2 YSLEER. The CDR3 here is CASSQALAGADYNEQFF. The CDR3 DNA follows: TGCGCCAGCAGCCAAGCACTAGCGGGAGCGGATTACAATGAGCAGTTCTTC.

The chain couples TRBV7-2 to TRBJ2-5; TRBD2 agrees at 8 bases. Germline assignment: CDR1 SGHTA and CDR2 FQGNSA. The trim removed 2 bases at V and 1 base at J, leaving 6 bases unmatched. The CDR3 runs to 16 residues. CDR3 sequence (DNA): TGTGCCAGCAGCTTAAACGGCGGGGGGATCCAAGAGACCCAGTACTTC. Translation: CASSLNGGGIQETQYF. Filled out from reference TRBV7-2 and TRBJ2-5, the complete variable domain reads GAGVSQSPSNKVTEKGKDVELRCDPISGHTALYWYRQSLGQGLEFLIYFQGNSAPDKSGLPSDRFSAERTGGSVSTLTIQRTQQEDSAVYLCASSLNGGGIQETQYFGPGTRLLVL.

The genes are TRBV10-3 and TRBJ2-3; D is possibly TRBD2 (5 bases). The CDR3 runs 15 residues. The V gene's germline CDR1 is ENHRY and CDR2 SYGVKD. V was cut by 0 bases and J by 6 bases, with 13 bases left in between. This chain's CDR3 is CAISESRAAPDTQYF. In nucleotides, the CDR3 is TGTGCCATCAGTGAGTCCAGAGCGGCCCCGGATACGCAGTATTTT.

V is TRBV7-2 and J is TRBJ1-5; TRBD1 might be the D (6 bases). There are 15 residues in the CDR3. Germline CDR1 SGHTA, CDR2 FQGNSA. Deletions cut 5 bases from V and 1 base from J, with 12 bases between. CDR3 in DNA: TGTGCCAGCAGCGCGGTGACAGGCAGCAATCAGCCCCAGCATTTT. Amino acid sequence: CASSAVTGSNQPQHF.

The rearrangement joins TRBV19 to TRBJ2-2; TRBD2 matches 14 bases. The V gene's germline CDR1 is LNHDA and CDR2 SQIVND (reference sequence). V trimming: 4 bases; J trimming: 1 base; junction bases outside the gene matches: 11. This CDR3 is 20 amino acids long. As DNA, the CDR3 is TGTGCCAGTAGTACGCAGACTAGCGGGAGGGCCATGGGGAACACCGGGGAGCTGTTTTTT. Translation: CASSTQTSGRAMGNTGELFF.

This chain uses TRBV27 with TRBJ2-1; D gene ambiguous. The germline V gene has CDR1 MNHEY and CDR2 SMNVEV (reference sequence). The CDR3 covers 16 residues. V was clipped by 0 bases and J by 0 bases, with 9 bases between them. CDR3 bases: TGTGCCAGCAGTTTATCATCACAGACCTCCTACAATGAGCAGTTCTTC. Protein sequence: CASSLSSQTSYNEQFF.

The J gene is TRBJ1-5, the V gene TRBV4-3; 7 positions match TRBD1. V lost 0 bases, J lost 7 bases, and 6 bases stayed unmatched. Germline V gene lookup returns CDR1 LGHNA and CDR2 YSLEER. This CDR3 has 15 amino acids. For the CDR3, the DNA is TGCGCCAGCAGCCAAGATGCACAGGGGAGGCAGCCCCAGCATTTT. As protein: CASSQDAQGRQPQHF.

Of note for this clone: Germline and junction disagree at one end, which may indicate a read error. The chain combines TRBV11-3 with TRBJ2-7, with 11 nucleotides matching TRBD2. In germline, CDR1 is SGHNT, CDR2 YENEEA. This CDR3 is 18 amino acids long. In nucleotides, the CDR3 is TGTGCCAGCAGCCCTCTGGGACTAGCGGACTCTCTCTCCTACGAGCAGTACTTT. This gives the protein CASSPLGLADSLSYEQYF.

V gene TRBV6-5 combines with J gene TRBJ2-1; 10 nucleotides align to TRBD1. This CDR3 contains 15 residues. The V gene's germline CDR1 is MNHEY and CDR2 SVGAGI. V was pared by 5 bases and J by 7 bases, with 8 bases of the junction left unmatched. CDR3 loop: CASSLDRGSMNEQFF. CDR3 coding DNA: TGTGCCAGCAGTCTGGACAGGGGGAGTATGAATGAGCAGTTCTTC.

The rearrangement joins TRBV6-5 to TRBJ1-4; TRBD1 is a possible D gene (5 bases). This CDR3 is built from 14 residues. Trimming shortened V by 6 bases and J by 8 bases, and 16 bases separated the two germline ends. The germline V gene encodes CDR1 MNHEY and CDR2 SVGAGI. The CDR3 region is CASRHDGTFEKLFF. CDR3 sequence (DNA): TGTGCCAGCAGACACGACGGGACTTTCGAAAAACTGTTTTTT.

V usage is TRBV9 and J usage is TRBJ2-1; tentative D call: TRBD1 (5 bases). The CDR3 totals 13 residues. CDR1 and CDR2 from the germline V gene are SGDLS and YYNGEE. The V gene lost 4 bases and the J gene lost 10 bases, with 15 bases spanning the gap. The CDR3 sequence: CASSFNQGIEQFF. In nucleotides, the CDR3 is TGTGCCAGCAGCTTTAACCAGGGTATCGAGCAGTTCTTC.

This clone was counted only a few times. This chain uses TRBV10-2 with TRBJ2-1, with 10 bases matching TRBD2. The CDR3 contains 16 residues. V lost 0 bases, J lost 6 bases, and 5 bases stayed unmatched. From germline, CDR1 is WSHSY and CDR2 SAAADI. The CDR3 is CASSESGPSGSNEQFF. The CDR3 DNA is TGCGCCAGCAGTGAGTCGGGGCCTAGCGGGAGCAATGAGCAGTTCTTC.

The J gene is TRBJ2-5, the V gene TRBV13; 12 bases are a match to TRBD2. This CDR3 has 17 amino acids. Germline V gene data show CDR1 as PRHDT and CDR2 as FYEKMQ (reference sequence). V shed 0 bases and J 5 bases; nucleotides not matched to a gene: 7. The CDR3: CASSLGLAGGPRETQYF. Here the CDR3 DNA reads TGTGCCAGCAGCTTAGGCCTAGCGGGAGGGCCTCGGGAGACCCAGTACTTC.

The V and J genes are TRBV9 and TRBJ2-3; D may be TRBD1 (5 bases). Deletions cut 0 bases from V and 4 bases from J, with 9 bases between. Germline V gene lookup returns CDR1 SGDLS and CDR2 YYNGEE. The CDR3 runs 14 residues. The CDR3 loop is CASSVARGSDTQYF. The CDR3 nucleotides read TGTGCCAGCAGCGTAGCTAGGGGCTCAGATACGCAGTATTTT.

This chain uses TRBV6-4 with TRBJ1-2; D is possibly TRBD1 (6 bases). Trimming took off 4 bases at V and 4 bases at J, with 16 bases between the two ends. Germline V gives CDR1 MRHNA, CDR2 SNTAGT. The CDR3 consists of 15 residues. The CDR3 DNA sequence: TGTGCCAGCAGTGGCGAGGGGGGCGGAGGCTATGGCTACACCTTC. This encodes CASSGEGGGGYGYTF.

About this clone itself: The germline gene is not matched at one end of the junction; a read error may be the cause. The sample holds other DNA sequences that translate to the same CDR3. The rearrangement joins TRBV4-3 to TRBJ2-7; TRBD1 matches 12 bases. This CDR3 region has 17 residues. Germline assignment: CDR1 LGHNA and CDR2 YSLEER. The CDR3 nucleotides are TGCGCCAGCAGCCAAGTGGGGGCGGGACAGGGGGCTTACGAGCAGTACTTT. Encoded protein: CASSQVGAGQGAYEQYF.